This is a list of T cell receptor beta chains from one sample in a study of breast tumors, draining lymph nodes, adjacent tissues. TCRdb reprocessed the multiplex PCR reads with MiXCR, giving one entry per CDR3 protein. The sample gives roughly 100,000 distinct CDR3 sequences, about 30% of which show up once; approximately 5% is in the top ten. The sequencing input was axillary lymph node tissue. These TCRs come from a female donor with breast cancer. Some clones in this sample may be carry-over from other donors' samples. Each CDR3 is given with its conserved first and last residue. Fields, in order: D gene, J gene, CDR3 length, clone size, V gene, CDR3 DNA, CDR3 protein. D genes are given only for firm matches. Size is stated for part of the rows, as once, few or many counts, or as a class when the clone is expanded.

d_gene: TRBD2
j_gene: TRBJ2-3
len: 20
abundance: many
v_gene: TRBV5-1
CDR3nt: TGCGCCAGCAGCCGGAGAGGGACTAGCGGGAACCTAGAGCTTACAGATACGCAGTATTTT
CDR3aa: CASSRRGTSGNLELTDTQYF

d_gene: -
j_gene: TRBJ1-2
len: 14
abundance: many
v_gene: TRBV6-5
CDR3nt: TGTGCCAGCAGTCCCCCCCGAGTGAACTATGGCTACACCTTC
CDR3aa: CASSPPRVNYGYTF

d_gene: -
j_gene: TRBJ2-3
len: 17
abundance: many
v_gene: TRBV11-3
CDR3nt: TGTGCCAGCAGCTTAGATGGGGCCAGTAGTCGCACAGATACGCAGTATTTT
CDR3aa: CASSLDGASSRTDTQYF

d_gene: TRBD2
j_gene: TRBJ2-5
len: 18
abundance: -
v_gene: TRBV11-3
CDR3nt: TGTGCCAGCAGCACTCCCCTAGCGGGGGGTCCCGTGGGGGAGACCCAGTACTTC
CDR3aa: CASSTPLAGGPVGETQYF

d_gene: -
j_gene: TRBJ2-3
len: 13
abundance: -
v_gene: TRBV7-9
CDR3nt: TGCGCCAGCAGCCCAGGACCAAGTGGTACGCAGTATTTT
CDR3aa: CASSPGPSGTQYF

d_gene: -
j_gene: TRBJ1-1
len: 14
abundance: few
v_gene: TRBV6-5
CDR3nt: TGTGCCAGCAGTTACTCGAACGAGGGAACTGAAGCTTTCTTT
CDR3aa: CASSYSNEGTEAFF

d_gene: TRBD1
j_gene: TRBJ2-3
len: 12
abundance: many
v_gene: TRBV7-2
CDR3nt: TGTGCCAGCAGCTCGACAGGGGGAGAGCAGTATTTT
CDR3aa: CASSSTGGEQYF

d_gene: TRBD1
j_gene: TRBJ1-1
len: 13
abundance: -
v_gene: TRBV12-3/TRBV12-4
CDR3nt: TGTGCCAGCAGGACAGGGGTTAACACTGAAGCTTTCTTT
CDR3aa: CASRTGVNTEAFF

d_gene: TRBD1
j_gene: TRBJ2-3
len: 15
abundance: many
v_gene: TRBV11-2
CDR3nt: TGTGCCAGCAGCGCAGGGACAGGGGGCATAGATACGCAGTATTTT
CDR3aa: CASSAGTGGIDTQYF

d_gene: TRBD1
j_gene: TRBJ1-6
len: 13
abundance: -
v_gene: TRBV19
CDR3nt: TGTGCCAGTAGTCAAGGGGGCGGTTCACCCCTCCACTTT
CDR3aa: CASSQGGGSPLHF

d_gene: TRBD1
j_gene: TRBJ2-4
len: 17
abundance: few
v_gene: TRBV14
CDR3nt: TGTGCCAGCAGCCAAGATAGGGACAGGGGGGGATTGACCATTCAGTACTTC
CDR3aa: CASSQDRDRGGLTIQYF

d_gene: -
j_gene: TRBJ2-5
len: 15
abundance: -
v_gene: TRBV7-6
CDR3nt: TGTGCCAGCAGCCCCGCCGGGGGCGCGCTGAAGACCCAGTACTTC
CDR3aa: CASSPAGGALKTQYF

d_gene: -
j_gene: TRBJ2-6
len: 16
abundance: many
v_gene: TRBV5-1
CDR3nt: TGCGCCAGCAGCTTGGGATCGACCCATGGGGCCAACGTCCTGACTTTC
CDR3aa: CASSLGSTHGANVLTF

d_gene: TRBD2
j_gene: TRBJ2-3
len: 18
abundance: many
v_gene: TRBV2
CDR3nt: TGTGCCAGCAGTGAAGCCGGGACTAGCGGGGGCAGGGCAGATACGCAGTATTTT
CDR3aa: CASSEAGTSGGRADTQYF

d_gene: TRBD1
j_gene: TRBJ1-3
len: 20
abundance: -
v_gene: TRBV7-3
CDR3nt: TGTGCCAGCAGACCGAGGTCACCTGGGACAGTGGATTCCCCTGGAAACACCATATATTTT
CDR3aa: CASRPRSPGTVDSPGNTIYF

d_gene: -
j_gene: TRBJ2-3
len: 17
abundance: many
v_gene: TRBV9
CDR3nt: TGTGCCAGCAGCGCCACAGGTTTCGCGGTGACCACAGATACGCAGTATTTT
CDR3aa: CASSATGFAVTTDTQYF

d_gene: -
j_gene: TRBJ2-7
len: 12
abundance: many
v_gene: TRBV30
CDR3nt: TGTGCCTGGAAGGGAAATTTCTACGAGCAGTACTTC
CDR3aa: CAWKGNFYEQYF

d_gene: -
j_gene: TRBJ2-7
len: 13
abundance: many
v_gene: TRBV2
CDR3nt: TGTGCCAGCAGTGCGGAAGGGGCCTACGAGCAGTACTTC
CDR3aa: CASSAEGAYEQYF

d_gene: TRBD2
j_gene: TRBJ2-4
len: 16
abundance: -
v_gene: TRBV5-4
CDR3nt: TGTGCCAGCAGCTTAGATGCGGGGGGGGGCAAAAACATTCAGTACTTC
CDR3aa: CASSLDAGGGKNIQYF

d_gene: -
j_gene: TRBJ2-1
len: 17
abundance: many
v_gene: TRBV20-1
CDR3nt: TGCAGTGCTAGAGATAGTTACGGCTACAGGGCTGGCAATGAGCAGTTCTTC
CDR3aa: CSARDSYGYRAGNEQFF